A single sample gave rise to the 23 T cell receptor beta chains below, sequenced in a study of blood T cell repertoires in COVID-19. Clones were sequenced by immunoSEQ multiplex PCR, and TCRdb holds only the in-frame ones, with some missing. The sample yields approximately 240,000 clones, 70% to 90% seen once. Sequenced: peripheral blood. The source of these receptors is a man between 45 and 60 years old who had recovered from COVID-19.

The rearrangement joins TRBV28 to TRBJ2-5; 12 nucleotides align to TRBD1. This CDR3 is built from 19 residues. Trimming removed 5 bases from V and 1 base from J; junction bases left unmatched: 14. Looked up from germline, CDR1 is MDHEN and CDR2 is SYDVKM. CDR3 nucleotide sequence: TGTGCCAGCAGTACCCTCGGGACAGGGGGCTTGGTGGGCCAAGAGACCCAGTACTTC. Translation gives CASSTLGTGGLVGQETQYF.

V is TRBV2 and J is TRBJ1-3; D ambiguous. This CDR3 is 13 amino acids long. The V and J ends lost 6 bases and 3 bases respectively, with 9 bases between them. Germline V gene lookup returns CDR1 SNHLY and CDR2 FYNNEI. The DNA of the CDR3 is TGTGCCAGCAGGTACAGAATTGGAAACACCATATATTTT. Translated: CASRYRIGNTIYF.

This rearrangement joins TRBV28 to TRBJ2-1, with a weak D call TRBD1 (5 bases). The CDR3 consists of 15 residues. Trimming shortened V by 2 bases and J by 8 bases, and 16 bases separated the two germline ends. The germline V gene encodes CDR1 MDHEN and CDR2 SYDVKM. Here the CDR3 reads CASSLHGQGVDEQFF. The CDR3 DNA is TGTGCCAGCAGTTTACACGGGCAGGGTGTGGATGAGCAGTTCTTC.

V usage is TRBV6-5 and J usage is TRBJ1-5; perhaps TRBD1 as D (6 bases). V dropped 6 bases and J dropped 5 bases, with 17 bases sitting between them. The CDR3 sequence is 15 residues long. Per the germline V gene, CDR1 is MNHEY and CDR2 is SVGAGI. The CDR3 is CASRRGTGRYQPQHF. As DNA, the CDR3 is TGTGCCAGCAGGAGGGGCACAGGGAGATATCAGCCCCAGCATTTT.

The J gene is TRBJ2-5, the V gene TRBV11-2; possible D gene TRBD2, 6 bases. The CDR3 consists of 15 residues. V was clipped by 1 base and J by 4 bases, with 13 bases between them. Germline CDR1 and CDR2: SGHAT and FQNNGV. The DNA of the CDR3 is TGTGCCAGCAGCTTAGTTGTCGGCGGGACAGAGACCCAGTACTTC. This translates into CASSLVVGGTETQYF.

The chain links TRBV7-2 to TRBJ1-1; 8 bases fit TRBD1. The V gene end was trimmed by 5 bases and the J gene end by 5 bases; junction bases not matched to a gene: 10. CDR3 length: 15 amino acids. Germline lookup yields CDR1 SGHTA and CDR2 FQGNSA. CDR3 residues: CASSVLTGVGTEAFF. The CDR3, as DNA: TGTGCCAGCAGCGTATTGACAGGGGTAGGGACTGAAGCTTTCTTT.

This clone is a singleton in its sample. The V call is TRBV10-2, the J call TRBJ2-2; D not certain. Germline lookup yields CDR1 WSHSY and CDR2 SAAADI. There are 13 residues in the CDR3. Trimming cost V 3 bases and J 0 bases, with 2 bases left between them. CDR3 sequence: CASSDSNTGELFF. DNA of the CDR3: TGCGCCAGCAGTGACTCGAACACCGGGGAGCTGTTTTTT.

In this sample, this clone turned up once. The chain carries TRBV29-1 and TRBJ2-2; TRBD2 matches 7 bases. The V and J ends lost 7 bases and 6 bases, in that order; junction bases with no gene match: 14. CDR3 length: 15 amino acids. Germline assignment: CDR1 SQVTM and CDR2 ANQGSEA. CDR3 nucleotides: TGCAGCGCCCAAGGACTAGTCGGCGGTGCCGGGGAGCTGTTTTTT. It is translated as CSAQGLVGGAGELFF.

V usage is TRBV27 and J usage is TRBJ1-1; 7 bases fit TRBD1. Germline CDR1 MNHEY, CDR2 SMNVEV (reference sequence). The CDR3 totals 12 residues. The J segment lost 3 bases and the V segment lost 5 bases, leaving 0 bases of the junction unmatched. CDR3 protein: CASSRGHTEAFF. Here the CDR3 DNA reads TGTGCCAGCAGTAGGGGGCACACTGAAGCTTTCTTT.

The rearrangement links TRBV19 to TRBJ1-1; D is perhaps TRBD1 (6 bases). Trimming stripped 4 bases from V and 0 bases from J, with 15 bases between. CDR1 is LNHDA and CDR2 is SQIVND in the germline V gene (reference sequence). The CDR3 has 16 amino acids. CDR3 region: CASSSRAGGLNTEAFF. In nucleotides, the CDR3 is TGTGCCAGTAGTAGCAGGGCTGGGGGCCTGAACACTGAAGCTTTCTTT.

The chain employs TRBV27 and TRBJ2-1, with 12 nucleotides matching TRBD1. This CDR3 is built from 18 residues. With V trimmed by 8 bases and J by 0 bases, 11 bases remained unmatched. Germline CDR1 and CDR2: MNHEY and SMNVEV (reference sequence). The CDR3 sequence is CASRGTGGLRSSYNEQFF. The CDR3 DNA reads TGTGCCAGCCGCGGGACAGGGGGCCTTAGGAGCTCCTACAATGAGCAGTTCTTC.

The V call is TRBV19, the J call TRBJ1-4; D call uncertain. Germline V lookup: CDR1 LNHDA, CDR2 SQIVND (reference sequence). Trimming took off 4 bases at V and 5 bases at J, with 8 bases between the two ends. The length of the CDR3 is 13 residues. CDR3 nucleotide sequence: TGTGCCAGTAGTAATCAGTTAAATGAAAAACTGTTTTTT. Translation gives CASSNQLNEKLFF.

V is TRBV9 and J is TRBJ1-3; D gene uncertain. Germline V gene lookup returns CDR1 SGDLS and CDR2 YYNGEE. V was clipped by 0 bases and J by 2 bases, with 9 bases between them. The CDR3 is 15 residues long. Here the CDR3 DNA reads TGTGCCAGCAGCGTAGAAGGGCGGGCTGGAAACACCATATATTTT. As protein: CASSVEGRAGNTIYF. Drawing the rest from reference TRBV9 and TRBJ1-3, the complete variable domain is DSGVTQTPKHLITATGQRVTLRCSPRSGDLSVYWYQQSLDQGLQFLIQYYNGEERAKGNILERFSAQQFPDLHSELNLSSLELGDSALYFCASSVEGRAGNTIYFGEGSWLTVV.

The gene calls are TRBV5-1 and TRBJ2-7; 8 bases line up with TRBD2. CDR3 length equals 15 residues. J was trimmed by 6 bases and V by 0 bases; bases with no gene match: 8. Germline V CDR1 and CDR2: SGHRS, YFSETQ. CDR3 coding DNA: TGCGCCAGCAGCTTGGTGAGCGGGAGTTACTCCGAGCAGTACTTC. Its translation is CASSLVSGSYSEQYF.

The V call is TRBV28, the J call TRBJ1-4; D is ambiguous. V gave up 7 bases and J gave up 3 bases, with 15 bases separating them. This CDR3 region has 15 residues. Germline-derived CDR1 and CDR2 are MDHEN and SYDVKM. CDR3 sequence reads: CASTNRKGANEKLFF. CDR3 in DNA: TGTGCCAGCACCAATCGAAAGGGAGCTAATGAAAAACTGTTTTTT.

The chain carries TRBV28 and TRBJ2-3; D is unclear. The V gene's germline CDR1 is MDHEN and CDR2 SYDVKM. The CDR3 spans 14 residues. The V gene lost 3 bases and the J gene lost 2 bases, with 9 bases spanning the gap. The CDR3 is CASSFWPNTDTQYF. DNA for the CDR3: TGTGCCAGCAGTTTCTGGCCGAACACAGATACGCAGTATTTT.

The V call is TRBV27, the J call TRBJ2-1, with TRBD2 matching 10 bases. The V and J ends lost 1 base and 1 base, in that order; junction bases with no gene match: 4. The V gene's germline CDR1 is MNHEY and CDR2 SMNVEV (reference sequence). This CDR3 spans 17 amino acids. DNA for the CDR3: TGTGCCAGCAGTTTATTACTAGCGGGACTATCCTACAATGAGCAGTTCTTC. Its protein product is CASSLLLAGLSYNEQFF.

The chain links TRBV7-6 to TRBJ2-5, with 11 bases aligning to TRBD2. CDR1 is SGHVS and CDR2 is FNYEAQ in the germline V gene. The length of the CDR3 is 19 residues. V dropped 1 base and J dropped 5; count of bases not matched to a gene: 15. CDR3 DNA sequence: TGTGCCAGCAGCTTAGTCCCACCCAATAGCGGGAGGGCCGGGGAGACCCAGTACTTC. Encoded protein: CASSLVPPNSGRAGETQYF.

This sequence joins TRBV24-1 and TRBJ2-2; 7 bases agree with TRBD1. V was pared by 4 bases and J by 3 bases, with 1 base of the junction left unmatched. The CDR3 has 14 residues. Germline V gene lookup returns CDR1 KGHDR and CDR2 SFDVKD. CDR3 sequence reads: CATSERGHTGELFF. CDR3 nucleotides: TGTGCCACCAGTGAAAGGGGGCACACCGGGGAGCTGTTTTTT.

This chain joins TRBV18 and TRBJ2-5; D uncertain. With 4 bases removed from V and 4 bases from J, the gap between germline ends came to 13 bases. The CDR3 has 14 residues. CDR1 and CDR2 from the germline V gene are KGHSH and LQKENI. This chain's CDR3 is CASSQASVGETQYF. The CDR3 coding sequence is TGTGCCAGCTCACAAGCTAGTGTGGGAGAGACCCAGTACTTC.

J is TRBJ2-7 and V is TRBV28; 9 bases fit TRBD2. CDR3 length: 16 amino acids. V dropped 6 bases and J dropped 2; count of bases not matched to a gene: 11. Germline V CDR1 and CDR2: MDHEN, SYDVKM. CDR3 loop: CASSSQRTSATYEQYF. CDR3 DNA: TGTGCCAGCAGCTCCCAAAGGACTAGCGCTACCTACGAGCAGTACTTC.

The chain carries TRBV18 and TRBJ2-1; TRBD2 is a possible D gene (6 bases). V lost 3 bases, J lost 6 bases, and 12 bases lay in between. Germline CDR1 reads KGHSH; CDR2 reads LQKENI. The CDR3 consists of 14 residues. The CDR3 DNA sequence: TGTGCCAGCTCACCCCGACTAGAAGGCAATGAGCAGTTCTTC. Translated: CASSPRLEGNEQFF.

The chain recombines TRBV19 with TRBJ2-1; TRBD2 matches at 7 bases. The CDR3 is made up of 16 amino acids. The germline V gene encodes CDR1 LNHDA and CDR2 SQIVND (reference sequence). The CDR3 DNA reads as TGTGCTACGTCTTCGGGAGGTATAGGGTCCTACAATGAGCAGTTCTTC. Translating gives CATSSGGIGSYNEQFF. Full variable domain (missing parts from reference TRBV19 and TRBJ2-1): DGGITQSPKYLFRKEGQNVTLSCEQNLNHDAMYWYRQDPGQGLRLIYYSQIVNDFQKGDIAEGYSVSREKKESFPLTVTSAQKNPTAFYLCATSSGGIGSYNEQFFGPGTRLTVL.